These 31 T cell receptor beta chains were sequenced from one sample in a study of blood T cell repertoires in COVID-19. The assay was immunoSEQ multiplex PCR, and TCRdb's table has in-frame clones only and misses some. The sample comprises about 230,000 clones, 87% of which are singletons, and 11% rests with the top ten. What was sequenced was PBMCs or T cells enriched from blood (not recorded which). The receptors stem from a man between 25 and 39 years old who had recovered from COVID-19.

The chain links TRBV27 to TRBJ2-4, with D possibly being TRBD1 (6 bases). From germline, CDR1 is MNHEY and CDR2 SMNVEV (reference sequence). Trimming removed 6 bases from V and 5 bases from J, with 14 bases in between. The length of the CDR3 is 14 residues. CDR3 amino acids: CASSPRDRQNIQYF. The CDR3 region has the DNA TGTGCCAGCAGCCCGCGAGACAGGCAAAACATTCAGTACTTC.

This chain connects TRBV7-9 to TRBJ1-3; 7 bases match TRBD1. Germline V gives CDR1 SEHNR, CDR2 FQNEAQ (reference sequence). This CDR3 spans 15 amino acids. After removal of 4 bases from V and 0 bases from J, the junction contained 3 bases not matched to a gene. Here the CDR3 DNA reads TGTGCCAGCAGCTCCGGGACAGCCTCTGGAAACACCATATATTTT. Translated, it gives CASSSGTASGNTIYF.

This clone appeared once. This chain connects TRBV28 to TRBJ2-7; TRBD1 might be the D (6 bases). The CDR3 is 14 amino acids. CDR1 is MDHEN, CDR2 SYDVKM, per germline. The V and J ends lost 3 bases and 6 bases respectively, with 15 bases between them. CDR3 residues: CASSLVNRVGEQYF. Here the CDR3 DNA reads TGTGCCAGCAGTTTGGTAAACAGGGTAGGCGAGCAGTACTTC. The full variable domain, rest sourced from reference TRBV28 and TRBJ2-7, is DVKVTQSSRYLVKRTGEKVFLECVQDMDHENMFWYRQDPGLGLRLIYFSYDVKMKEKGDIPEGYSVSREKKERFSLILESASTNQTSMYLCASSLVNRVGEQYFGPGTRLTVT.

The rearrangement joins TRBV5-4 to TRBJ1-2; maybe TRBD1 (5 bases). Looked up from germline, CDR1 is SGHNT and CDR2 is YYREEE (reference sequence). V gave up 2 bases and J gave up 8 bases, with 10 bases separating them. The CDR3 has 12 amino acids. CDR3 region: CASSFGGEGYTF. Here the CDR3 DNA reads TGTGCCAGCAGCTTCGGGGGGGAAGGCTACACCTTC.

This clone has only a few counts. The chain has TRBV12-3 or TRBV12-4 and TRBJ1-2, with TRBD1 as a possible D gene (5 bases). The CDR3 is 12 residues long. Deletions cut 2 bases from V and 14 bases from J, with 15 bases between. Written as DNA, the CDR3 is TGTGCCAGCAGTTTAAGTCGTGGGGGGTTTACCTTC. Protein sequence: CASSLSRGGFTF.

This rearrangement joins TRBV3-1 (or the pseudogene TRBV3-2) to TRBJ2-3, with TRBD2 identical over 16 bases. CDR1 is LGHDT and CDR2 is YNNKEL in the germline V gene (reference sequence). This CDR3 has 21 residues. V gave up 2 bases and J gave up 0 bases; unmatched junction bases: 11. The CDR3 nucleotides are TGTGCCAGCAGCCAACATGGGACTAGCGGGAGGGCCGCCTTAAGCACAGATACGCAGTATTTT. It is translated as CASSQHGTSGRAALSTDTQYF.

This clone was seen a few times. This rearrangement joins TRBV19 to TRBJ1-4; perhaps TRBD1 as D (5 bases). The V end was cut by 3 bases, the J end by 1 base, with 15 bases between. Looked up from germline, CDR1 is LNHDA and CDR2 is SQIVND (reference sequence). The CDR3 consists of 17 residues. The CDR3 region is CASSIGQGFGTNEKLFF. The CDR3 nucleotides are TGTGCCAGTAGTATTGGGCAGGGCTTCGGAACTAATGAAAAACTGTTTTTT.

This clone was seen once. The chain is built from TRBV5-8 and TRBJ1-4; unclear D gene. The germline V and J ends were trimmed by 6 bases and 0 bases, with 12 bases remaining between them. The CDR3 sequence is 15 residues long. The V gene's germline CDR1 is SGHTS and CDR2 YDEGEE. In DNA, the CDR3 is TGTGCCAGCAACGACTTCTTTGCAACTAATGAAAAACTGTTTTTT. Its translation is CASNDFFATNEKLFF.

The gene calls are TRBV7-8 and TRBJ1-2, with 12 bases aligning to TRBD1. CDR1 is SGHVS and CDR2 is FQNEAQ in the germline V gene. V shed 10 bases, J shed 8 bases, and the junction held 11 bases outside the gene matches. The CDR3 is made up of 14 amino acids. The chain's CDR3 is CAIKPGQGAGGYTF. In DNA form, the CDR3 reads TGTGCCATCAAGCCGGGACAGGGGGCGGGCGGCTACACCTTC.

The V call is TRBV4-3, the J call TRBJ1-1; D is perhaps TRBD1 (5 bases). V lost 0 bases and J lost 3, with 14 bases in between. This CDR3 has 16 amino acids. CDR1 and CDR2 (germline): LGHNA, YSLEER. The CDR3 nucleotides read TGCGCCAGCAGCCAAGATGGAGGGGCACACGACACTGAAGCTTTCTTT. Protein sequence: CASSQDGGAHDTEAFF.

This clone was seen only a few times. The V gene is TRBV12-3 or TRBV12-4, the J gene TRBJ2-1, with 9 bases identical to TRBD2. V was clipped by 6 bases and J by 4 bases; unmatched bases: 1. The CDR3 sequence is 13 residues long. The CDR3 region has the DNA TGTGCCAGCAGGCTAGCGGGATACAATGAGCAGTTCTTC. Its protein product is CASRLAGYNEQFF.

The CDR3 loop is CASSFRQGALYEQYF. CDR3 DNA: TGTGCCAGCAGCTTTAGACAGGGAGCTTTGTATGAGCAGTACTTC. The chain uses TRBV13 and TRBJ2-7, with 7 positions matching TRBD1. Germline V gene data show CDR1 as PRHDT and CDR2 as FYEKMQ (reference sequence). The CDR3 totals 15 residues. Losses at the gene ends were 3 bases for V and 7 bases for J; bases not matched to a gene: 12. Combining the CDR3 with reference TRBV13 and TRBJ2-7 gives the whole variable domain AAGVIQSPRHLIKEKRETATLKCYPIPRHDTVYWYQQGPGQDPQFLISFYEKMQSDKGSIPDRFSAQQFSDYHSELNMSSLELGDSALYFCASSFRQGALYEQYFGPGTRLTVT.

The rearrangement links TRBV28 to TRBJ2-3; TRBD2 matches at 8 bases. Germline V gene data show CDR1 as MDHEN and CDR2 as SYDVKM. J gave up 1 base and V 7 bases, and 13 bases lay outside the gene matches. This CDR3 has 17 residues. CDR3 amino acids: CASTPRRGAEGTDTQYF. The CDR3, as DNA: TGTGCCAGCACCCCCCGGCGGGGGGCTGAGGGCACAGATACGCAGTATTTT.

This chain uses TRBV28 with TRBJ2-6, with D hard to call. CDR1 and CDR2 from the germline V gene are MDHEN and SYDVKM. This CDR3 region has 16 residues. V was cut by 2 bases and J by 2 bases, with 10 bases left in between. CDR3: CASSLPPVAGANVLTF. In nucleotides, the CDR3 is TGTGCCAGCAGTTTACCACCGGTCGCTGGGGCCAACGTCCTGACTTTC.

On this clone: At one of its ends the junction is not consistent with the germline gene, which may arise from a read error. The rearrangement uses TRBV19 and TRBJ1-4, with 7 bases lining up with TRBD1. CDR3 length: 14 amino acids. The germline CDR1 and CDR2 sequences are LNHDA and SQIVND (reference sequence). The CDR3 sequence is CATANRGAKEKLFF. Here the CDR3 DNA reads TGTGCCACCGCCAACAGGGGCGCTAAAGAAAAACTGTTTTTT.

The chain uses TRBV9 and TRBJ1-1, with 10 bases that match TRBD1. Germline V gene data show CDR1 as SGDLS and CDR2 as YYNGEE. Trimming removed 1 base from V and 10 bases from J; junction bases left unmatched: 13. The CDR3 spans 16 residues. The CDR3 DNA is TGTGCCAGCAGCGTAAACTCCGGGACAGGGGCCTTAGGAGCTTTCTTT. Translating gives CASSVNSGTGALGAFF. Complete variable domain (other parts from reference TRBV9 and TRBJ1-1): DSGVTQTPKHLITATGQRVTLRCSPRSGDLSVYWYQQSLDQGLQFLIQYYNGEERAKGNILERFSAQQFPDLHSELNLSSLELGDSALYFCASSVNSGTGALGAFFGQGTRLTVV.

The V and J genes are TRBV5-6 and TRBJ2-1; tentatively, D is TRBD1 (6 bases). The CDR3 has 14 amino acids. The germline gives CDR1 SGHDT, CDR2 YYEEEE. The germline V and J ends were trimmed by 5 bases and 0 bases, with 9 bases remaining between them. The CDR3 is CASRRQASYNEQFF. CDR3 sequence (DNA): TGTGCCAGCAGGAGACAGGCCTCCTACAATGAGCAGTTCTTC. Using reference TRBV5-6 and TRBJ2-1 for the parts outside the CDR3, the full variable domain is DAGVTQSPTHLIKTRGQQVTLRCSPKSGHDTVSWYQQALGQGPQFIFQYYEEEERQRGNFPDRFSGHQFPNYSSELNVNALLLGDSALYLCASRRQASYNEQFFGPGTRLTVL.

The rearrangement joins TRBV18 to TRBJ1-4, with D possibly being TRBD1 (5 bases). The germline V and J ends were trimmed by 1 base and 2 bases, with 5 bases remaining between them. This CDR3 spans 14 amino acids. CDR1 and CDR2 from the germline V gene are KGHSH and LQKENI. The CDR3 sequence is CASSPQGTNEKLFF. The DNA for the CDR3 is TGTGCCAGCTCACCACAGGGGACTAATGAAAAACTGTTTTTT.

The chain joins TRBV12-3 or TRBV12-4 to TRBJ1-5; maybe TRBD1 (5 bases). The germline V and J ends were trimmed by 1 base and 6 bases, with 7 bases remaining between them. This CDR3 spans 13 amino acids. The CDR3 here is CASSLGGLQPQHF. CDR3 DNA sequence: TGTGCCAGCAGTTTAGGGGGCCTTCAGCCCCAGCATTTT.

V and J are TRBV2 and TRBJ2-7, with 9 bases identical to TRBD1. The CDR3 is made up of 13 amino acids. Germline loops: CDR1 SNHLY, CDR2 FYNNEI. After removal of 5 bases from V and 7 bases from J, the junction contained 6 bases not matched to a gene. The CDR3, as DNA: TGTGCCAGCAGTACGGGGACAGGGAGGGAGCAGTACTTC. Its translation is CASSTGTGREQYF.

This sequence joins TRBV5-1 and TRBJ2-3; 7 bases align to TRBD1. Unmatched junction bases numbered 6, after V lost 0 bases and J lost 5 bases. Germline CDR1 is SGHRS and CDR2 is YFSETQ. The CDR3 loop spans 15 amino acids. Written as DNA, the CDR3 is TGCGCCAGCAGCTTGGACGGCTCAGGGGGAGATACGCAGTATTTT. Translating gives CASSLDGSGGDTQYF.

Notes on this clone: The sample contains more than one DNA sequence encoding this CDR3. The V call is TRBV5-1, the J call TRBJ1-5; 9 bases match TRBD1. The CDR3 is made up of 14 amino acids. The germline V gene has CDR1 SGHRS and CDR2 YFSETQ. With V trimmed by 3 bases and J by 4 bases, 2 bases remained unmatched. CDR3 DNA sequence: TGCGCCAGCAGCTCGGGACAGGGAAATCAGCCCCAGCATTTT. Amino acids: CASSSGQGNQPQHF.

The chain is built from TRBV5-1 and TRBJ2-7, with TRBD1 matching 7 bases. V shed 4 bases and J 3 bases; nucleotides not matched to a gene: 7. In germline, CDR1 is SGHRS, CDR2 YFSETQ. There are 14 residues in the CDR3. The CDR3 DNA sequence: TGCGCCAGCAGCCCTGGGGACAGAGACTACGAGCAGTACTTC. This translates into CASSPGDRDYEQYF.

V is TRBV29-1 and J is TRBJ2-2; 10 bases fit TRBD2. The germline gives CDR1 SQVTM, CDR2 ANQGSEA. With 6 bases clipped from V and 1 base from J, the junction kept 8 bases outside the gene matches. This CDR3 spans 16 amino acids. The CDR3 region has the DNA TGCAGCGTAAGACTAGCGGGTACCTTGAACACCGGGGAGCTGTTTTTT. It codes for CSVRLAGTLNTGELFF.

The chain links TRBV3-1 (or the pseudogene TRBV3-2) to TRBJ2-5; 10 nucleotides match TRBD2. CDR3 length: 16 residues. Germline values: CDR1 LGHDT, CDR2 YNNKEL (reference sequence). V was clipped by 6 bases and J by 3 bases; unmatched bases: 10. In nucleotides, the CDR3 is TGTGCCAGCAGTCTCTTTAGCGGGGGGATAAAAGAGACCCAGTACTTC. Translated: CASSLFSGGIKETQYF.

The chain links TRBV3-1 (or the pseudogene TRBV3-2) to TRBJ2-1; TRBD2 matches 8 bases. V lost 1 base and J lost 5; bases outside the gene matches: 13. Germline CDR1 reads LGHDT; CDR2 reads YNNKEL (reference sequence). The CDR3 length is 18 residues. The CDR3 DNA sequence: TGTGCCAGCAGCCAAGGAGGCGGGGGGCGGCGGGCTGACAATGAGCAGTTCTTC. It specifies CASSQGGGGRRADNEQFF.

The chain employs TRBV9 and TRBJ2-1, with 8 positions matching TRBD2. This CDR3 contains 15 residues. The ends lost 4 bases at V and 7 bases at J; junction bases unmatched: 10. The V gene's germline CDR1 is SGDLS and CDR2 YYNGEE. DNA of the CDR3: TGTGCCAGCAGCCCAAGACTGGCGGGGGGTAATGAGCAGTTCTTC. Translating gives CASSPRLAGGNEQFF.

This clone was seen just once. V is TRBV24-1 and J is TRBJ1-1, with D perhaps matching TRBD1 (5 bases). Trimming took 7 bases from V and 3 from J, leaving 17 bases between them. CDR1 KGHDR and CDR2 SFDVKD come from the germline V gene. CDR3 length: 15 residues. The CDR3 nucleotides are TGTGCCACCAGCGCCGGGACGGCGGGGGACACTGAAGCTTTCTTT. Amino acid sequence: CATSAGTAGDTEAFF.

The count of this clone is one. The chain couples TRBV21-1 to TRBJ2-7; the table's D call, TRBD2, has no DNA check behind it. TRBV21-1 is termed a pseudogene. The CDR3 is made up of 17 amino acids. This CDR3 reads CASSKEVLAGGTYEQYF. The CDR3 nucleotides read TGTGCCAGCAGCAAAGAAGTGTTAGCGGGAGGCACCTACGAGCAGTACTTC.

The chain carries TRBV23-1 and TRBJ2-7, with 11 nucleotides matching TRBD1. TRBV23-1 carries the ORF label, with uncertain function. The CDR3 extends over 15 amino acids. After removal of 6 bases from V and 7 bases from J, the junction contained 11 bases not matched to a gene. This CDR3 is CASRSSGTGGREQYF. Here the CDR3 DNA reads TGCGCCAGCAGGTCATCCGGGACAGGGGGGAGAGAGCAGTACTTC.

The rearrangement joins TRBV6-2 or TRBV6-3 to TRBJ1-4, with 8 bases identical to TRBD1. The CDR3 runs 18 residues. Germline V lookup: CDR1 MNHEY, CDR2 SVGEGT. Unmatched junction bases numbered 23, after V lost 5 bases and J lost 12 bases. CDR3 in DNA: TGTGCCAGCAGTGGGGAATTTTTCCAGGGGGCCCGCGCGGGGGAACTGTTTTTT. It yields the protein CASSGEFFQGARAGELFF.